This T cell receptor beta chain came from a study of TIL therapy for anti-PD-1-resistant metastatic lung cancer. As for the study in general: Tumor harvest preceded PD-1/PD-L1 blockade, followed by nivolumab treatment. Whole-study results and caveats: Treatment-naive, never-smoker and oncogene-addicted patients were overrepresented in this highly selected cohort.

Time point described: pre-treatment sample, taken before nivolumab and TIL therapy. Losses at the gene ends were 1 base for V and 2 bases for J; bases not matched to a gene: 4. Germline-derived CDR1 and CDR2 are LNHDA and SQIVND (reference sequence). The length of the CDR3 is 16 residues. In regard to this clone: Antigen specificity is unknown.

Sequencing used immunoSEQ v3. Survey-level samples got 2 million to 2.5 million read pairs; deep-level samples got roughly 5-6 million. Measured with immunoSEQ multiplex PCR; TCRdb has only the in-frame clones, and not every one. The table lists some 57,000 clones, about nine tenths of them singletons. This clonotype originated in a person aged 25-80 years with non-small cell lung cancer. Specimen: blood, collected at baseline. This chain links TRBV19 with TRBJ1-4, with TRBD1 identical over 7 bases. DNA for the CDR3: TGTGCCAGTAGTATAGGCGCAGGGGGTACTAATGAAAAACTGTTTTTT. Protein sequence: CASSIGAGGTNEKLFF.